A single T cell receptor (beta chain) is shown here with its context. The CDR3 has 15 residues. The V end was cut by 8 bases, the J end by 1 base, with 15 bases between. The germline CDR1 and CDR2 sequences are MGHDK and SYGVNS. This specimen comes from a study of blood T cell repertoires in COVID-19. The repertoire was sequenced with immunoSEQ multiplex PCR; TCRdb's copy has only in-frame clones and lacks some. Counted here are tens of thousands of clones, more than 80% occurring once; the ten biggest clones make up approximately 15%. The source material was peripheral blood. The TCR sequence derives from a man older than 75 with acute or convalescent COVID-19. The chain employs TRBV25-1 and TRBJ1-5; possible D gene TRBD1, 5 bases. The CDR3 sequence: CASQDSLGSNQPQHF. CDR3 bases: TGTGCCAGCCAAGACAGCCTGGGGAGCAATCAGCCCCAGCATTTT.